This is a list of T cell receptor beta chains from one sample in a study of chronic HIV infection and antiretroviral therapy. A single record per CDR3 protein comes from TCRdb applying MiXCR to the 5' RACE reads. The sample contains tens of thousands of distinct CDR3 sequences, around 8.7% of which appear only once. The sequenced sample was peripheral blood. These receptors were collected from an adult who had HIV and had not received antiretroviral therapy, or was an uninfected healthy control (not recorded which). Each CDR3 is given without its conserved first and last residue.

V: TRBV29-1
length: 11
J: TRBJ1-1
CDR3: GLTTGLNTEAF

V: TRBV28
length: 15
J: TRBJ1-4
CDR3: ASSLGRFSWTNEKLF

V: TRBV29-1
length: 15
J: TRBJ2-3
CDR3: SVEAGGQGTSTDTQY

V: TRBV20-1
length: 13
J: TRBJ2-1
CDR3: SARVPGPRYNEQF

V: TRBV7-2
length: 10
J: TRBJ1-4
CDR3: ASSLGGEKLF

V: TRBV28
length: 13
J: TRBJ1-4
CDR3: ASSFGTPGNEKLF

V: TRBV2
length: 13
J: TRBJ1-5
CDR3: ASSEVTHSNQPQH

V: TRBV29-1
length: 12
J: TRBJ2-1
CDR3: SAVGRVAGEIRF

V: TRBV29-1
length: 11
J: TRBJ2-7
CDR3: SVERTGMGEQY

V: TRBV28
length: 13
J: TRBJ1-5
CDR3: ASKPQPYSNQPQH

V: TRBV7-8
length: 13
J: TRBJ2-3
CDR3: ASSLGGPSTDTQY

V: TRBV3-1
length: 11
J: TRBJ2-4
CDR3: ASSPEQKNIQY

V: TRBV29-1
length: 11
J: TRBJ2-7
CDR3: SVELGLATEQY

V: TRBV28
length: 13
J: TRBJ2-1
CDR3: ASDKAGASYNEQF

V: TRBV7-6
length: 10
J: TRBJ2-7
CDR3: ASSSGRYEQY

V: TRBV5-6
length: 13
J: TRBJ1-5
CDR3: ASSLGILLNQPQH

V: TRBV11-2
length: 8
J: TRBJ2-3
CDR3: ASSLDAQY

V: TRBV9
length: 12
J: TRBJ2-7
CDR3: ASSPSVAAYEQY

V: TRBV28
length: 14
J: TRBJ2-6
CDR3: ASKTGGPSGANVLT

V: TRBV28
length: 13
J: TRBJ2-7
CDR3: ASSYRGGESYEQY

V: TRBV7-2
length: 11
J: TRBJ2-3
CDR3: ASSPPSTDTQY

V: TRBV11-2
length: 12
J: TRBJ2-3
CDR3: ASSRDLLSDTQY

V: TRBV7-8
length: 13
J: TRBJ2-3
CDR3: ASSLWQGATDTQY

V: TRBV10-3
length: 9
J: TRBJ1-2
CDR3: AIGQAYGYT

V: TRBV28
length: 14
J: TRBJ2-4
CDR3: ASSYRDRVAKNIQY

V: TRBV27
length: 14
J: TRBJ2-2
CDR3: ASSLYTGGNTGELF

V: TRBV11-2
length: 14
J: TRBJ2-7
CDR3: ASTPRTGSFLYEQY

V: TRBV10-3
length: 13
J: TRBJ2-1
CDR3: AISESEVADNEQF